A single sample is the source of the 11 T cell receptor beta chains below, sequenced in a study of T cell responses to AZD1222 COVID-19 vaccine. Measured with immunoSEQ multiplex PCR; TCRdb has only the in-frame clones, and not every one. The sample contains fewer than 120,000 clones, about 85% of which appear only once. Source: peripheral blood, taken on day 0 of AZD1222 vaccination. The source of these receptors is an adult in good health.

This clone was seen a single time. The CDR3 sequence: CASSHRDRSTDTQYF. The CDR3 DNA reads TGTGCCAGCAGCCACCGGGACCGTTCCACAGATACGCAGTATTTT. The chain combines TRBV5-4 with TRBJ2-3, with D perhaps TRBD1 or TRBD2 (5 bases each). The CDR3 extends over 15 amino acids. Germline CDR1 is SGHNT and CDR2 is YYREEE (reference sequence). Trimming cost V 4 bases and J 2 bases, with 14 bases left between them. The variable domain in full, with the rest retrieved from reference TRBV5-4 and TRBJ2-3, is ETGVTQSPTHLIKTRGQQVTLRCSSQSGHNTVSWYQQALGQGPQFIFQYYREEENGRGNFPPRFSGLQFPNYSSELNVNALELDDSALYLCASSHRDRSTDTQYFGPGTRLTVL.

This sequence joins TRBV19 and TRBJ1-1; D gene uncertain. The CDR3 runs to 13 residues. Between the trimmed V and J ends, which lost 6 bases and 0 bases, there was a span of 8 bases. CDR1 LNHDA and CDR2 SQIVND come from the germline V gene (reference sequence). The CDR3 coding sequence is TGTGCCAGTAGCAATACAGTGAACACTGAAGCTTTCTTT. Amino acid sequence: CASSNTVNTEAFF.

The chain employs TRBV11-2 and TRBJ1-2; 7 bases align to TRBD1. From germline, CDR1 is SGHAT and CDR2 FQNNGV. J lost 6 bases, V lost 1 base, and 8 bases had no gene match. The CDR3 consists of 15 residues. CDR3 loop: CASSLGLQGGHGYTF. DNA for the CDR3: TGTGCCAGCAGCTTAGGGCTCCAGGGGGGGCATGGCTACACCTTC. The whole variable domain, filled in from reference TRBV11-2 and TRBJ1-2, reads EAGVAQSPRYKIIEKRQSVAFWCNPISGHATLYWYQQILGQGPKLLIQFQNNGVVDDSQLPKDRFSAERLKGVDSTLKIQPAKLEDSAVYLCASSLGLQGGHGYTFGSGTRLTVV.

V is TRBV7-2 and J is TRBJ2-1; 8 bases are shared with TRBD2. Germline assignment: CDR1 SGHTA and CDR2 FQGNSA. Trimming cost V 5 bases and J 1 base; bases outside gene matches: 4. The length of the CDR3 is 15 residues. The CDR3 spells CASSAIAGSYNEQFF. CDR3 DNA: TGTGCCAGCAGCGCCATAGCGGGATCCTACAATGAGCAGTTCTTC.

This sequence joins TRBV6-9 and TRBJ1-5; D not resolved. V shed 7 bases and J shed 7 bases, with 8 bases lying between them. Germline V gives CDR1 MNHGY, CDR2 SVAAGI. This CDR3 region has 11 residues. Written as DNA, the CDR3 is TGTGCCAGCACCCGATGGCAGCCCCAGCATTTT. This codes for CASTRWQPQHF.

Only one count was recorded for this clone. V gene TRBV6-6 combines with J gene TRBJ2-7; 8 bases line up with TRBD1. The germline V gene has CDR1 MNHNY and CDR2 SVGAGI (reference sequence). The CDR3 is made up of 15 amino acids. V gave up 2 bases and J gave up 6 bases; unmatched junction bases: 9. CDR3 sequence (DNA): TGTGCCAGCAGTTACGGGACCCAGGGGGCTGGCGAGCAGTACTTC. This translates into CASSYGTQGAGEQYF.

V gene TRBV28 combines with J gene TRBJ1-1, with D perhaps matching TRBD1 (5 bases). Trimming left V 1 base short and J 4 bases short, with 10 bases between. Looked up from germline, CDR1 is MDHEN and CDR2 is SYDVKM. The CDR3 is made up of 14 amino acids. CDR3 amino acids: CASSLFGGGTEAFF. For the CDR3, the DNA is TGTGCCAGCAGTTTATTTGGGGGGGGCACTGAAGCTTTCTTT.

The J gene is TRBJ1-2, the V gene TRBV9, with D tentatively TRBD1 (5 bases). Per the germline V gene, CDR1 is SGDLS and CDR2 is YYNGEE. The ends were cut back, 4 bases at V and 3 bases at J, with 10 bases in the middle. This CDR3 spans 13 amino acids. The CDR3 here is CASSTPGYYGYTF. The CDR3 DNA follows: TGTGCCAGCAGCACCCCAGGGTACTATGGCTACACCTTC. Using reference TRBV9 and TRBJ1-2 for the parts outside the CDR3, the full variable domain is DSGVTQTPKHLITATGQRVTLRCSPRSGDLSVYWYQQSLDQGLQFLIQYYNGEERAKGNILERFSAQQFPDLHSELNLSSLELGDSALYFCASSTPGYYGYTFGSGTRLTVV.

In its sample, this clone was seen once. The chain links TRBV11-2 to TRBJ2-5; D gene ambiguous. CDR3 length equals 15 residues. Per the germline V gene, CDR1 is SGHAT and CDR2 is FQNNGV. The V and J ends lost 6 bases and 1 base respectively, with 15 bases between them. Written as DNA, the CDR3 is TGTGCCAGCAGTCTCGTAGCCCTAACCCAAGAGACCCAGTACTTC. This encodes CASSLVALTQETQYF.

The rearrangement links TRBV21-1 to TRBJ2-7. TRBV21-1 is a listed pseudogene. The CDR3 length is 15 residues. The CDR3 DNA sequence: TGTGCCAGCAGCAAACAGACTTCGGGCCCCTACGAGCAGTACTTC. This translates into CASSKQTSGPYEQYF.

The chain uses TRBV7-2 and TRBJ1-2; D remains unclear. Germline lookup yields CDR1 SGHTA and CDR2 FQGNSA. Trimming took off 4 bases at V and 6 bases at J, with 18 bases between the two ends. CDR3 length: 15 amino acids. The CDR3 bases are TGTGCCAGCAGCTCTCCGGACCCGGGAAGAGATGGCTACACCTTC. Protein product: CASSSPDPGRDGYTF.